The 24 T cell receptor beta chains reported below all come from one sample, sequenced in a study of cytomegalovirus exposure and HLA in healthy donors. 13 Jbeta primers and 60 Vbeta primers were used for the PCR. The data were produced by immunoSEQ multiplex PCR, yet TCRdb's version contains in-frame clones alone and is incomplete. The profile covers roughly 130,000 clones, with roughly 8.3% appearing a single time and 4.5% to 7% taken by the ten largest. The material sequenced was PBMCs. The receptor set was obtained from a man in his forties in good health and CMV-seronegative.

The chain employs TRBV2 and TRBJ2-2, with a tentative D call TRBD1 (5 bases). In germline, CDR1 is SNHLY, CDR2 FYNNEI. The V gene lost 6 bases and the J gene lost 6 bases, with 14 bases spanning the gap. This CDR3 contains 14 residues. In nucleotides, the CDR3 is TGTGCCAGCAGCGTCGGCCTAGGGGCCGGGGAGCTGTTTTTT. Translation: CASSVGLGAGELFF.

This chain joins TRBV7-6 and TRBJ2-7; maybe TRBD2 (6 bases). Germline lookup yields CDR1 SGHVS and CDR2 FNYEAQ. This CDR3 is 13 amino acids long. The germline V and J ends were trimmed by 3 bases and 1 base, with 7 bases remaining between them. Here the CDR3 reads CASSFRESYEQYF. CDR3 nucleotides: TGTGCCAGCAGCTTCCGGGAGTCCTACGAGCAGTACTTC.

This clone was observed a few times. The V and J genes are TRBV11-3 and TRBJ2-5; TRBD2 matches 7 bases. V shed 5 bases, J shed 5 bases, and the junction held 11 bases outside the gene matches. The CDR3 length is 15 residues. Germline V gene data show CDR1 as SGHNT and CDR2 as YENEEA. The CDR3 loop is CASSPGTSVGETQYF. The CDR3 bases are TGTGCCAGCAGCCCCGGAACTAGCGTCGGCGAGACCCAGTACTTC.

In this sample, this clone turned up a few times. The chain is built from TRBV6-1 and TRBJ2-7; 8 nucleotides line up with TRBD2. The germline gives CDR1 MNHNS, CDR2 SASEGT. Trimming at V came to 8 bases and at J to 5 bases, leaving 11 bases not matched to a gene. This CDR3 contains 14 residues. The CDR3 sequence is CASFQRGTRNEQYF. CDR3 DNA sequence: TGTGCCAGCTTTCAGCGGGGGACCAGGAACGAGCAGTACTTC.

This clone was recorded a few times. CDR3 nucleotides: TGTGCCAGAAGCTTAGTCAGGAAGAACACCGGGGAGCTGTTTTTT. Its protein is CARSLVRKNTGELFF. V usage is TRBV7-5 and J usage is TRBJ2-2; the table's TRBD1 call for D was not verified on the DNA. TRBV7-5 is flagged as a pseudogene. The CDR3 length is 15 residues.

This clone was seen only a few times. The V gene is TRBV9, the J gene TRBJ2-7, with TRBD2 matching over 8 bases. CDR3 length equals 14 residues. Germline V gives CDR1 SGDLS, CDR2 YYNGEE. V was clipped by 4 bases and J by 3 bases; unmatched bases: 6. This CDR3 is CASSRGGQSYEQYF. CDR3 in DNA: TGTGCCAGCAGCCGGGGGGGACAAAGCTACGAGCAGTACTTC.

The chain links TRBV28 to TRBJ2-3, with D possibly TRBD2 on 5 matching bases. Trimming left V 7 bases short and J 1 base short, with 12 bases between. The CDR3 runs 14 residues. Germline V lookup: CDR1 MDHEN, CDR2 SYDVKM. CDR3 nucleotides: TGTGCCAGCATTAGCGAATTTGGCACAGATACGCAGTATTTT. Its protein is CASISEFGTDTQYF. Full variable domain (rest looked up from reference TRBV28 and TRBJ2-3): DVKVTQSSRYLVKRTGEKVFLECVQDMDHENMFWYRQDPGLGLRLIYFSYDVKMKEKGDIPEGYSVSREKKERFSLILESASTNQTSMYLCASISEFGTDTQYFGPGTRLTVL.

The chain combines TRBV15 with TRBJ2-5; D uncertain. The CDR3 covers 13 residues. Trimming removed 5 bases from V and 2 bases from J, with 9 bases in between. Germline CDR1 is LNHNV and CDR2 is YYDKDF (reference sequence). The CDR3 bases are TGTGCCACCAGCCCCAGGCTTCAAGAGACCCAGTACTTC. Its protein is CATSPRLQETQYF. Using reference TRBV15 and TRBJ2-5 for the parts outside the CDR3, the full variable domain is DAMVIQNPRYQVTQFGKPVTLSCSQTLNHNVMYWYQQKSSQAPKLLFHYYDKDFNNEADTPDNFQSRRPNTSFCFLDIRSPGLGDTAMYLCATSPRLQETQYFGPGTRLLVL.

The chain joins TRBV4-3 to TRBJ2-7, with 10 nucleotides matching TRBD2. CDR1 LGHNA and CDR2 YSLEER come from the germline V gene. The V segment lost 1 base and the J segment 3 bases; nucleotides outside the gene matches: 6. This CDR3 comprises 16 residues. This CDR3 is CASSQGTSGNYYEQYF. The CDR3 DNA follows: TGCGCCAGCAGCCAAGGGACTAGCGGAAATTACTACGAGCAGTACTTC.

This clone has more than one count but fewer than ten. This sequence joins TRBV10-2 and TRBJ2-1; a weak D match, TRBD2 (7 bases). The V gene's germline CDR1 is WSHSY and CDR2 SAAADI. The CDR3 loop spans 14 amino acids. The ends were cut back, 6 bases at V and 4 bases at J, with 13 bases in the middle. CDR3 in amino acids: CASRGAGDYNEQFF. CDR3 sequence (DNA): TGCGCCAGCAGGGGGGCGGGGGATTACAATGAGCAGTTCTTC.

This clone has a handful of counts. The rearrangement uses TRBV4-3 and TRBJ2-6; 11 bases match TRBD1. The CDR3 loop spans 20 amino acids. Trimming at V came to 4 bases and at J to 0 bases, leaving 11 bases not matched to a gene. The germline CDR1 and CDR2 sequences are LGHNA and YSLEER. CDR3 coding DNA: TGCGCCAGCAGCCGGGATCCCGGGACAGGGGGGGGCTCTGGGGCCAACGTCCTGACTTTC. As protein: CASSRDPGTGGGSGANVLTF.

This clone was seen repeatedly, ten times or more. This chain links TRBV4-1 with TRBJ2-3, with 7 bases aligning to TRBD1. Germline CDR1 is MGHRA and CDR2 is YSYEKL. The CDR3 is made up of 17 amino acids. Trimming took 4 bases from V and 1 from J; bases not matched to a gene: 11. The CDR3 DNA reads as TGCGCCAGCAGCCGCGTAGGACAGGAGGCCCGCACAGATACGCAGTATTTT. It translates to CASSRVGQEARTDTQYF.

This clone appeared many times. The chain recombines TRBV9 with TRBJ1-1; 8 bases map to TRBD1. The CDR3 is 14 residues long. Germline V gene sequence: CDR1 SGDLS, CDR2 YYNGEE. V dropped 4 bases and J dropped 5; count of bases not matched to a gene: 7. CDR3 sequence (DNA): TGTGCCAGCAGCCAACAGGGGGGGACTACTGAAGCTTTCTTT. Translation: CASSQQGGTTEAFF.

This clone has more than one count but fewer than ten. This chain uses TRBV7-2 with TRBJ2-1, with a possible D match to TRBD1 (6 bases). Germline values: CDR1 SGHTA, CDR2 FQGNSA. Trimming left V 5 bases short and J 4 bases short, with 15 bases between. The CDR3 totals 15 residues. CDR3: CASSLRGSGYNEQFF. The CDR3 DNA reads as TGTGCCAGCAGCCTCAGGGGTAGTGGGTACAATGAGCAGTTCTTC.

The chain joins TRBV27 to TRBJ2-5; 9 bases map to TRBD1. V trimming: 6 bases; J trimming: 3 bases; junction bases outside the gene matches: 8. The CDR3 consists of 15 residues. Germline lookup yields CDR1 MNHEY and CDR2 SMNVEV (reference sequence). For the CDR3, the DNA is TGTGCCAGCAGCCCTGGACAGGGGACCGAAGAGACCCAGTACTTC. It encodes CASSPGQGTEETQYF.

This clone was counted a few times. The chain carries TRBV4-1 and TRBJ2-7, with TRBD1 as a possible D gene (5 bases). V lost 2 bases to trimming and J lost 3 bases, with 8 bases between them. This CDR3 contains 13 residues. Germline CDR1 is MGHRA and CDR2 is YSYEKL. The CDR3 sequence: CASSQPDSYEQYF. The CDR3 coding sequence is TGCGCCAGCAGCCAACCAGACAGCTACGAGCAGTACTTC.

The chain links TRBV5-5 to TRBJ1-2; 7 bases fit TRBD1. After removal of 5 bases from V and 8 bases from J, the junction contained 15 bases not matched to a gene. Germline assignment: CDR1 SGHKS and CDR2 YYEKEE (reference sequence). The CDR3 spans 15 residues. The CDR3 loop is CASRAGTELLVGYTF. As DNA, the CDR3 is TGTGCCAGCAGGGCCGGGACAGAATTGTTAGTAGGCTACACCTTC.

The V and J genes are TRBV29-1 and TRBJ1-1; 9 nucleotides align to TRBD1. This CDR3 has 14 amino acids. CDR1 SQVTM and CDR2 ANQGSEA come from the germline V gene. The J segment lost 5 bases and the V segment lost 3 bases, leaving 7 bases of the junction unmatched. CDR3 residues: CSVEPGQGLTEAFF. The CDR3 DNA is TGCAGCGTTGAGCCGGGACAGGGTTTGACTGAAGCTTTCTTT.

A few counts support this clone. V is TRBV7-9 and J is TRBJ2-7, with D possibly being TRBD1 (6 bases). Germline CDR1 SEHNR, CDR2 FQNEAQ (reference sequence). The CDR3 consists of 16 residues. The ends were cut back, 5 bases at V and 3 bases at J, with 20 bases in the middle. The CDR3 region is CASSQPTGTPHYEQYF. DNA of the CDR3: TGTGCCAGCAGCCAACCCACCGGGACACCGCACTACGAGCAGTACTTC.

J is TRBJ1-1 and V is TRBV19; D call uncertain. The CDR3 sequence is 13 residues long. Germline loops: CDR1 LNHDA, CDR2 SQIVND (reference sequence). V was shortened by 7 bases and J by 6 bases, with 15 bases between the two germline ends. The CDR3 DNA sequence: TGTGCCAGTAACGCAGGATACGTGGCTGAAGCTTTCTTT. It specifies CASNAGYVAEAFF.

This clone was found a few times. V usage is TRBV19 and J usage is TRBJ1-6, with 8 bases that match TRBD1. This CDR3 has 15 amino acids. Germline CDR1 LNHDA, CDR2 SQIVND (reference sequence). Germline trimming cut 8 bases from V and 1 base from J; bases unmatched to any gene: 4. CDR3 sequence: CASAGGTSYNSPLHF. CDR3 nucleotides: TGTGCCAGTGCAGGGGGCACGTCCTATAATTCACCCCTCCACTTT.

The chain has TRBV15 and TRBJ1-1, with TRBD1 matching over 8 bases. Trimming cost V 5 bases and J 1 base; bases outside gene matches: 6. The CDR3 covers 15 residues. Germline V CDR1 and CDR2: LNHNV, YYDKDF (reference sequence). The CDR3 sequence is CATSATGTGNTEAFF. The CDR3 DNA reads TGTGCCACCAGCGCAACCGGGACAGGGAACACTGAAGCTTTCTTT.

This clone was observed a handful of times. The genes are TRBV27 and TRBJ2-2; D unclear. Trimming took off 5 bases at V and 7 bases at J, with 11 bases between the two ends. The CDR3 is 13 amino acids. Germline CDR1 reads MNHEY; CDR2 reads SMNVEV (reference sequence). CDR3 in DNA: TGTGCCAGCAGTACCCGACTTGGCGGGGAGCTGTTTTTT. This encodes CASSTRLGGELFF.

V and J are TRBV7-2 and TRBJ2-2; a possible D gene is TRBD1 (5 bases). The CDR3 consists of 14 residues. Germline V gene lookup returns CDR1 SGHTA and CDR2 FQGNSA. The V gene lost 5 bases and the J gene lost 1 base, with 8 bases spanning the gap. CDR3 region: CASSLTGNTGELFF. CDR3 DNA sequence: TGTGCCAGCAGCCTTACAGGGAACACCGGGGAGCTGTTTTTT.